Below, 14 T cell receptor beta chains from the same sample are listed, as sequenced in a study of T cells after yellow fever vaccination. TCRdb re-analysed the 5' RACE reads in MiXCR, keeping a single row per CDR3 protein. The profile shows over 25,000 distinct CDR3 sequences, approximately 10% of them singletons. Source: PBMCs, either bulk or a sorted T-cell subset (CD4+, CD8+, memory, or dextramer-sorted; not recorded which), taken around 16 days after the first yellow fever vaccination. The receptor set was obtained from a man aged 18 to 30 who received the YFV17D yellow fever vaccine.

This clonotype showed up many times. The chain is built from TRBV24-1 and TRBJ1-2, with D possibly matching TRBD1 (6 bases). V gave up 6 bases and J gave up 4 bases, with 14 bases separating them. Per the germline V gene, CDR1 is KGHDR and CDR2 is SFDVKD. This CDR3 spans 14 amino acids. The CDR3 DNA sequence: TGTGCCACCAGTCTCTCGACAGGAGCCTATGGCTACACCTTC. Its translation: CATSLSTGAYGYTF.

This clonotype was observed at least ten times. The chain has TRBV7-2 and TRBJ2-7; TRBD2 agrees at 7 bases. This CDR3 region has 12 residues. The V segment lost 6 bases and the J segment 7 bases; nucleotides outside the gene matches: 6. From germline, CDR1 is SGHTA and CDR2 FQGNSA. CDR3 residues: CASSMGGVEQYV. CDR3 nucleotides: TGTGCCAGCAGTATGGGAGGGGTGGAGCAGTACGTC.

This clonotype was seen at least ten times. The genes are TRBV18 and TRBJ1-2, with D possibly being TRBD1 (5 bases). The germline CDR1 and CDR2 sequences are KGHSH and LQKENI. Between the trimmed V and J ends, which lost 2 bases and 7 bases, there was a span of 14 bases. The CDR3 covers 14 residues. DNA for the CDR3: TGTGCCAGCTCACCATCTGCGGGGGAGAGTGGCTACACCTTC. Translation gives CASSPSAGESGYTF. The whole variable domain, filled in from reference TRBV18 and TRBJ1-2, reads NAGVMQNPRHLVRRRGQEARLRCSPMKGHSHVYWYRQLPEEGLKFMVYLQKENIIDESGMPKERFSAEFPKEGPSILRIQQVVRGDSAAYFCASSPSAGESGYTFGSGTRLTVV.

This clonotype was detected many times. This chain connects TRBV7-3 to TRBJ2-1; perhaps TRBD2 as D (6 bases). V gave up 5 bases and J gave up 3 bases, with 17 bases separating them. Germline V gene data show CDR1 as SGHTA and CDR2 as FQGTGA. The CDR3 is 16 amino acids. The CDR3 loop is CASSPNPGLHYNEQFF. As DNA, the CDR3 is TGTGCCAGCAGCCCTAATCCCGGACTACACTACAATGAGCAGTTCTTC.

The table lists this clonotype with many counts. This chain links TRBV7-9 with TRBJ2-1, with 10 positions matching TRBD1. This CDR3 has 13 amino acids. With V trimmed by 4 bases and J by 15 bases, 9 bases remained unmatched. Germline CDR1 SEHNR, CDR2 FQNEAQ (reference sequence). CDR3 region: CASSSSGTGVPFF. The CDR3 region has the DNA TGTGCCAGCAGCTCATCCGGGACAGGGGTACCGTTCTTC.

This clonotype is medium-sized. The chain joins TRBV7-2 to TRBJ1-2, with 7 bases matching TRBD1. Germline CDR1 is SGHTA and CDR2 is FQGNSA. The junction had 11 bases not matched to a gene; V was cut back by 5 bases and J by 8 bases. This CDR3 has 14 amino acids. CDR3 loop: CASSPGTDGGGYTF. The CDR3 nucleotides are TGTGCCAGCAGCCCCGGGACAGATGGGGGCGGCTACACCTTC.

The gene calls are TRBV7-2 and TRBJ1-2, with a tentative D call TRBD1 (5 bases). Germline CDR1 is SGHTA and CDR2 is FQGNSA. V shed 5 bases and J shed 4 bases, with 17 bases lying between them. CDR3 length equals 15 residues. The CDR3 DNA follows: TGTGCCAGCAGCACAATTGGACAACCCTCCTATGGCTACACCTTC. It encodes CASSTIGQPSYGYTF.

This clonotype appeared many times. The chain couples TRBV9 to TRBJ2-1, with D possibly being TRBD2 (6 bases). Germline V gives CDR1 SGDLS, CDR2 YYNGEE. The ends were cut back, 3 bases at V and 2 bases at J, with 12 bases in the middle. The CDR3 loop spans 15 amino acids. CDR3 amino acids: CASSGTGTPYNEQFF. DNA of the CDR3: TGTGCCAGCAGCGGGACCGGGACTCCCTACAATGAGCAGTTCTTC.

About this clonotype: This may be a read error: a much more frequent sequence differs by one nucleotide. The CDR3 sequence is CASSLWDPGCDEQFF. CDR3 DNA sequence: TGTGCCAGCAGTTTATGGGACCCGGGGTGCGATGAGCAGTTCTTC. The genes are TRBV27 and TRBJ2-1; either TRBD1 or TRBD2 may supply D (5 bases each). Deletions cut 1 base from V and 8 bases from J, with 15 bases between. The CDR3 is 15 residues long. CDR1 and CDR2 from the germline V gene are MNHEY and SMNVEV (reference sequence).

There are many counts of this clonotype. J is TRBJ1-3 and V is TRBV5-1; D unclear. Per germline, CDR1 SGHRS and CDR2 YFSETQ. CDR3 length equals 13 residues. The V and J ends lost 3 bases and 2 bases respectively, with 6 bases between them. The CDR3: CASSSKTGNTIYF. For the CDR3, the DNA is TGCGCCAGCAGCTCCAAAACTGGAAACACCATATATTTT.

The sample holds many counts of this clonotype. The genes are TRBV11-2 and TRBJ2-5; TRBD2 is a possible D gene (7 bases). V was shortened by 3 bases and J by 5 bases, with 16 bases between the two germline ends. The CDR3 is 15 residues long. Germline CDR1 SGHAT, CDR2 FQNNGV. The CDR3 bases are TGTGCCAGCAGCTTCCACCTGGGGGGGCAGGAGACCCAGTACTTC. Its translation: CASSFHLGGQETQYF.

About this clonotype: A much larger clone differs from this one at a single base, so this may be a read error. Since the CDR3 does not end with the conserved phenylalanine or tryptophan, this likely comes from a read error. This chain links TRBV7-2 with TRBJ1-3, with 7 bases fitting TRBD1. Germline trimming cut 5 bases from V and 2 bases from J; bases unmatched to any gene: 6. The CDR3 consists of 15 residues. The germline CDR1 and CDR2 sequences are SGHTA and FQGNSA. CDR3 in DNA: TGTGCCAGCAGCCTCTCCGGGACAGCTGGAAACACCATATATTCT. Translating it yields CASSLSGTAGNTIYS.

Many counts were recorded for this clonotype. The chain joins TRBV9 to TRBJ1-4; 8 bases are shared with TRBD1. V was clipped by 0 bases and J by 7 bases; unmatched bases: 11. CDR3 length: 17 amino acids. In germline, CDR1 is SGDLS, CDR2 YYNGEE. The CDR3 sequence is CASSVVGQVIRGEKLFF. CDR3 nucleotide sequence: TGTGCCAGCAGCGTAGTGGGACAGGTGATCCGGGGTGAAAAACTGTTTTTT. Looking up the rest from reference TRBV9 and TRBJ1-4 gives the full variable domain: DSGVTQTPKHLITATGQRVTLRCSPRSGDLSVYWYQQSLDQGLQFLIQYYNGEERAKGNILERFSAQQFPDLHSELNLSSLELGDSALYFCASSVVGQVIRGEKLFFGSGTQLSVL.

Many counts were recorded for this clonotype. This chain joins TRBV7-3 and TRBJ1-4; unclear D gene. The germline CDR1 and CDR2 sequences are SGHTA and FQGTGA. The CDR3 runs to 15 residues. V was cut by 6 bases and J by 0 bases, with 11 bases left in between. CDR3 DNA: TGTGCCAGCAGTCTTACACCAGCAACTAATGAAAAACTGTTTTTT. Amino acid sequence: CASSLTPATNEKLFF.